These T cell receptor beta chains were read from a single sample in a study of blood T cell repertoires in COVID-19. Measured with immunoSEQ multiplex PCR; TCRdb has only the in-frame clones, and not every one. The sample consists of 95,000 to 150,000 clones, about 78% of them appearing once. Sequencing was performed on peripheral blood. These receptor sequences come from a man between 65 and 85 years old with acute or convalescent COVID-19. The CDR3 runs from the conserved cysteine through the conserved F or W. Each record gives: clone size, V gene, CDR3 length, D gene, J gene, CDR3 protein, CDR3 DNA. A D gene is named only where the DNA matches it firmly. Size tells how often a clone was seen (once, few, many) or the class of an expanded clone, and some rows leave it out.

abundance: .
v_gene: TRBV7-2
len: 14
d_gene: .
j_gene: TRBJ1-2
CDR3aa: CASSPMDSNYGYTF
CDR3nt: TGTGCCAGCAGCCCGATGGACTCTAACTATGGCTACACCTTC

abundance: once
v_gene: TRBV7-2
len: 11
d_gene: .
j_gene: TRBJ1-2
CDR3aa: CASSVDIGYTF
CDR3nt: TGTGCCAGCAGCGTTGACATTGGCTACACCTTC

abundance: .
v_gene: TRBV6-1
len: 19
d_gene: TRBD1
j_gene: TRBJ1-6
CDR3aa: CASSEARGTGFSYNSPLHF
CDR3nt: TGTGCCAGCAGTGAAGCGCGTGGGACAGGGTTCTCCTATAATTCACCCCTCCACTTT

abundance: .
v_gene: TRBV5-6
len: 11
d_gene: TRBD1
j_gene: TRBJ2-7
CDR3aa: CASSYGQGPQF
CDR3nt: TGTGCCAGCAGCTACGGACAGGGGCCACAGTTC

abundance: .
v_gene: TRBV7-2
len: 15
d_gene: TRBD2
j_gene: TRBJ2-7
CDR3aa: CASSQRGGIMYEQYF
CDR3nt: TGTGCCAGCAGCCAGAGGGGAGGGATTATGTACGAGCAGTACTTC

abundance: .
v_gene: TRBV6-6
len: 13
d_gene: TRBD1
j_gene: TRBJ1-2
CDR3aa: CASSGTGFLRYTF
CDR3nt: TGTGCCAGCAGTGGGACAGGGTTCCTACGCTACACCTTC

abundance: .
v_gene: TRBV18
len: 15
d_gene: TRBD1
j_gene: TRBJ1-2
CDR3aa: CASSPGTGSNYGYTF
CDR3nt: TGTGCCAGCTCACCAGGGACAGGTTCTAACTATGGCTACACCTTC

abundance: once
v_gene: TRBV19
len: 17
d_gene: .
j_gene: TRBJ1-2
CDR3aa: CASSIGSGGWVNYGYTF
CDR3nt: TGTGCCAGTAGTATCGGTTCAGGAGGCTGGGTCAACTATGGCTACACCTTC

abundance: .
v_gene: TRBV28
len: 16
d_gene: TRBD1
j_gene: TRBJ1-3
CDR3aa: CASSFRTGDGGNTIYF
CDR3nt: TGTGCCAGCAGTTTCAGAACAGGGGATGGTGGAAACACCATATATTTT

abundance: .
v_gene: TRBV7-2
len: 16
d_gene: TRBD1
j_gene: TRBJ1-4
CDR3aa: CASSEKEGAANEKLFF
CDR3nt: TGTGCCAGCAGCGAAAAGGAGGGGGCTGCTAATGAAAAACTGTTTTTT

abundance: .
v_gene: TRBV19
len: 13
d_gene: .
j_gene: TRBJ2-7
CDR3aa: CATSPGGAYEQYF
CDR3nt: TGTGCCACCTCTCCCGGGGGAGCCTACGAGCAGTACTTC

abundance: .
v_gene: TRBV5-1
len: 15
d_gene: .
j_gene: TRBJ1-1
CDR3aa: CASSLDNRPNTEAFF
CDR3nt: TGCGCCAGCAGCTTGGACAACAGACCGAACACTGAAGCTTTCTTT

abundance: .
v_gene: TRBV19
len: 14
d_gene: TRBD1
j_gene: TRBJ1-4
CDR3aa: CASSPGTGGEKLFF
CDR3nt: TGTGCCAGTAGTCCCGGGACAGGGGGAGAAAAACTGTTTTTT

abundance: .
v_gene: TRBV5-1
len: 14
d_gene: TRBD1
j_gene: TRBJ1-2
CDR3aa: CASSLGTGFLLYTF
CDR3nt: TGCGCCAGCAGCCTAGGGACAGGGTTTCTGCTCTACACCTTC

abundance: .
v_gene: TRBV10-3
len: 19
d_gene: TRBD1
j_gene: TRBJ2-7
CDR3aa: CAISLRGPGQGVRGYEQYF
CDR3nt: TGTGCCATCAGTTTAAGGGGTCCGGGACAGGGGGTTAGGGGGTACGAGCAGTACTTC

abundance: .
v_gene: TRBV7-2
len: 13
d_gene: .
j_gene: TRBJ2-3
CDR3aa: CASRRASTDTQYF
CDR3nt: TGTGCCAGCAGGAGGGCTAGCACAGATACGCAGTATTTT

abundance: once
v_gene: TRBV15
len: 15
d_gene: TRBD1
j_gene: TRBJ1-1
CDR3aa: CATSRLQGALTEAFF
CDR3nt: TGTGCCACCAGCAGGCTACAGGGGGCTTTAACTGAAGCTTTCTTT

abundance: .
v_gene: TRBV15
len: 14
d_gene: .
j_gene: TRBJ1-2
CDR3aa: CATSSYPGLYGYTF
CDR3nt: TGTGCCACCTCTTCATATCCGGGACTCTATGGCTACACCTTC